Listed below are T cell receptor beta chains from one sample, sequenced in a study of shared clonotypes between healthy human individuals. Libraries were prepared by immunoSEQ multiplex PCR; TCRdb keeps only in-frame clonotypes and omits some of them. The data show 2 million to 2.5 million clones, about nine tenths seen once. The specimen sequenced was naive CD4+ T cells from PBMCs. Source of these receptors: a man between 18 and 35 years old in good health. Some clones in this sample may be carry-over from other donors' samples. Both conserved end residues are part of each CDR3. The D gene is left open where the match is weak. A clone size is listed for some rows: how often the clone was seen (once, few, many), or a class if it is expanded.

j_call	v_call	d_call	clone_size	cdr3_nt	cdr3_aa
TRBJ2-1	TRBV5-4	TRBD1	once	TGTGCCAGCAGCTTTGGGACAGGCGCCTACAATGAGCAGTTCTTC	CASSFGTGAYNEQFF
TRBJ2-4	TRBV18	TRBD1	NA	TGTGCCAGCTCACCACCGTGGCAGGGGGAGGCCAAAAACATTCAGTACTTC	CASSPPWQGEAKNIQYF
TRBJ2-7	TRBV28	TRBD2	NA	TGTGCCAGCACCCCCACTAGCGCCAACTCCTACGAGCAGTACTTC	CASTPTSANSYEQYF
TRBJ2-1	TRBV18	NA	NA	TGTGCCAGCTCACCTTCACAGGACCTCTACAATGAGCAGTTCTTC	CASSPSQDLYNEQFF
TRBJ2-5	TRBV4-1	NA	NA	TGCGCCAGCAGCCAAGCGGATAAAGAGACCCAGTACTTC	CASSQADKETQYF
TRBJ1-5	TRBV5-1	NA	once	TGCGCCAGCAGCTTGGTAGCAGGGAGCAATCAGCCCCAGCATTTT	CASSLVAGSNQPQHF
TRBJ2-3	TRBV9	NA	NA	TGTGCCAGCAGCGTAGACGTGTTGAGCACAGATACGCAGTATTTT	CASSVDVLSTDTQYF
TRBJ1-5	TRBV6-6	NA	once	TGTGCCAGCAGTTCCTTTAGCGGTTATCAGCCCCAGCATTTT	CASSSFSGYQPQHF
TRBJ1-1	TRBV19	TRBD1	NA	TGTGCCAGTAGTAGCCTGACAGGGACCCTCCGCGGCGGGAACACTGAAGCTTTCTTT	CASSSLTGTLRGGNTEAFF
TRBJ1-1	TRBV5-1	NA	NA	TGCGCCAGCAGCTTGATTGGGGCTCCCGGGGAAGCTTTCTTT	CASSLIGAPGEAFF
TRBJ1-4	TRBV19	NA	NA	TGTGCCAGTAGTCTCCTGGCGCCCAGCTCAACTAATGAAAAACTGTTTTTT	CASSLLAPSSTNEKLFF
TRBJ2-7	TRBV6-1	NA	NA	TGTGCCAGCAGTGAAGGACTAGAGGGGAGGAATCCCTACGAGCAGTACTTC	CASSEGLEGRNPYEQYF
TRBJ1-1	TRBV28	NA	NA	TGTGCCAGCAGTGTATCAGGGGCGGGCACTGAAGCTTTCTTT	CASSVSGAGTEAFF
TRBJ1-3	TRBV9	NA	once	TGTGCCAGCAGCGTAGATCCGGGTTCTACCTCTGGAAACACCATATATTTT	CASSVDPGSTSGNTIYF
TRBJ1-1	TRBV28	NA	few	TGTGCCAGCAGGACCGGTCCCGTTTCGTGGCTTGGCTTT	CASRTGPVSWLGF
TRBJ1-5	TRBV5-1	NA	NA	TGCGCCAGCAGCCGTCTAGGCAGGGAGCAGCCCCAGCATTTT	CASSRLGREQPQHF
TRBJ1-2	TRBV9	NA	NA	TGTGCCAGCAGCAGGGGGGGCGCGGAGTCCTATGGCTACACCTTC	CASSRGGAESYGYTF
TRBJ2-1	TRBV27	TRBD1	once	TGTGCCAGCAGTTTTGCGGACAGGGACTACAATGAGCAGTTCTTC	CASSFADRDYNEQFF
TRBJ1-1	TRBV11-2	NA	NA	TGTGCCAGCAGCTTAAGCTGGGATGAGACTGAAGCTTTCTTT	CASSLSWDETEAFF
TRBJ1-5	TRBV19	NA	NA	TGTGCCAGTAACTGGGGAGGGCCGGGCAATCAGCCCCAGCATTTT	CASNWGGPGNQPQHF
TRBJ1-1	TRBV30	NA	NA	TGTGCCTGGAGCTTGGAGGGGTTCACTGAAGCTTTCTTT	CAWSLEGFTEAFF
TRBJ1-1	TRBV18	NA	few	TGTGCCAGCTCACAAGGGGCAATGAGCACTGAAGCTTTCTTT	CASSQGAMSTEAFF
TRBJ1-4	TRBV6-1	TRBD1	NA	TGTGCCAGCAGTGAGCCTGCCGGGACAGGGGGTCGAAGACTGTTTTTT	CASSEPAGTGGRRLFF
TRBJ2-4	TRBV5-6	NA	NA	TGTGCCAGCAGCTTTTTGGTCACCAAAAACATTCAGTACTTC	CASSFLVTKNIQYF
TRBJ2-5	TRBV5-6	NA	NA	TGTGCCAGCAGCTTGGAAATCGGGCTACTCCAAGAGACCCAGTACTTC	CASSLEIGLLQETQYF
TRBJ2-3	TRBV7-2	NA	NA	TGTGCCAGCAGTGCTAAGCCGGGACCAGTGGGAGATACGCAGTATTTT	CASSAKPGPVGDTQYF
TRBJ2-1	TRBV20-1	NA	once	TGCAGTGCTAACTGGAATGAGCAGTTCTTC	CSANWNEQFF
TRBJ2-3	TRBV5-1	NA	NA	TGCGCCAGCAGCTTGGGGGGGACGGAGAGCACAGATACGCAGTATTTT	CASSLGGTESTDTQYF
TRBJ2-6	TRBV9	NA	NA	TGTGCCAGCAGCTCCCTCTCCGGGGCCAACGTCCTGACTTTC	CASSSLSGANVLTF
TRBJ1-5	TRBV6-5	TRBD1	once	TGTGCCAGCAGCCGACAGGGGGGCCTGTTCCAGCCCCAGCATTTT	CASSRQGGLFQPQHF
TRBJ1-5	TRBV28	TRBD1	NA	TGTGCCAGCAGGATTCGGGACAGGGACGTCGGTCAGCCCCAGCATTTT	CASRIRDRDVGQPQHF
TRBJ2-5	TRBV5-4	TRBD1	NA	TGTGCCAGCAGCCCCCAGGGACAGGCCATCCAAGAGACCCAGTACTTC	CASSPQGQAIQETQYF
TRBJ2-7	TRBV15	TRBD1	NA	TGTGCCACCAGCGACAGGGCGCCCCCCTACGAGCAGTACTTC	CATSDRAPPYEQYF
TRBJ1-4	TRBV5-1	TRBD1	NA	TGCGCCAGCAGCCTGGACAGGTTGAATGAAAAACTGTTTTTT	CASSLDRLNEKLFF
TRBJ2-5	TRBV18	NA	NA	TGTGCCAGCTCACCAGGGTGGAGCGGCCAAGAGACCCAGTACTTC	CASSPGWSGQETQYF
TRBJ2-1	TRBV28	NA	NA	TGTGCCAGCAGTTTTCAAGGGCTTGGTTCCTACAATGAGCAGTTCTTC	CASSFQGLGSYNEQFF
TRBJ2-7	TRBV5-6	NA	NA	TGTGCCAGCAGCTCCTACGAGCAGTACTTC	CASSSYEQYF
TRBJ2-7	TRBV19	NA	NA	TGTGCCAGTAGTATTAGGAGATCCTACGAGCAGTACTTC	CASSIRRSYEQYF
TRBJ2-7	TRBV7-2	NA	few	TGTGCCAGCAGCTCGAGCGGTTACGAGCAGTACTTC	CASSSSGYEQYF
TRBJ2-7	TRBV6-5	TRBD2	NA	TGTGCCAGCAGGGTAGCGGGAGGGTTGGGTGAGCAGTACTTC	CASRVAGGLGEQYF
TRBJ2-7	TRBV5-5	TRBD1	NA	TGTGCCAGCAGCTTGGAGTGGGACAGGGATATCTACGAGCAGTACTTC	CASSLEWDRDIYEQYF
TRBJ1-4	TRBV9	NA	once	TGTGCCAGCAGCCGAGACGGCACTCTGGAAAAACTGTTTTTT	CASSRDGTLEKLFF
TRBJ1-1	TRBV7-9	NA	NA	TGTGCCAGCAGCTTAGTCTTTTGGACACCCCAGGACGGTTTCTTT	CASSLVFWTPQDGFF
TRBJ1-1	TRBV6-5	NA	few	TGTGCCAGCAGTCGTAGTCACGCTGAAGCTTTCTTT	CASSRSHAEAFF
TRBJ2-2	TRBV7-6	NA	NA	TGTGCCAGCAGCTTAATCCCGGGAACGAACACCGGGGAGCTGTTTTTT	CASSLIPGTNTGELFF